The 9 T cell receptor beta chains reported below all come from one sample, sequenced in a study of blood T cell repertoires in COVID-19. Here immunoSEQ multiplex PCR was the method, and the copy in TCRdb shows in-frame clones only, minus some. The profile shows about 57,000 clones, around 80% of them singletons. The sequencing sample was made of PBMCs or T cells enriched from blood (not recorded which). These receptors came from a middle-aged woman with acute COVID-19.

The chain uses TRBV28 and TRBJ1-6, with D hard to call. Looked up from germline, CDR1 is MDHEN and CDR2 is SYDVKM. The V and J ends lost 2 bases and 6 bases respectively, with 17 bases between them. The CDR3 length is 17 residues. Written as DNA, the CDR3 is TGTGCCAGCAGTTTAAGCGGGAAAGGCCCAACTAATTCACCCCTCCACTTT. Translated, it gives CASSLSGKGPTNSPLHF.

This chain uses TRBV5-5 with TRBJ1-1; weak D call: TRBD1 (6 bases). The CDR3 covers 17 residues. Germline V gives CDR1 SGHKS, CDR2 YYEKEE (reference sequence). V gave up 4 bases and J gave up 1 base, with 20 bases separating them. DNA for the CDR3: TGTGCCAGCAGCCTGGGGGGGCAGCTCGTAGGGAACACTGAAGCTTTCTTT. As protein: CASSLGGQLVGNTEAFF.

V is TRBV7-9 and J is TRBJ1-6, with D possibly matching TRBD1 (5 bases). The CDR3 is 14 residues long. The germline CDR1 and CDR2 sequences are SEHNR and FQNEAQ (reference sequence). Trimming removed 9 bases at V and 8 bases at J, with 17 bases between. The CDR3 DNA reads TGTGCCAGTAGGGGAGGGGCGGATCATTCACCCCTCCACTTT. Encoded protein: CASRGGADHSPLHF.

The rearrangement uses TRBV6-4 and TRBJ2-3; D might be TRBD2 (6 bases). CDR1 and CDR2 (germline): MRHNA, SNTAGT. Trimming removed 2 bases at V and 3 bases at J, with 9 bases between. This CDR3 has 14 amino acids. The CDR3: CASSDRGLTDTQYF. CDR3 bases: TGTGCCAGCAGTGACAGGGGACTTACAGATACGCAGTATTTT.

DNA for the CDR3: TGTGCCAGCAGTCCCAGGGAAACCTACGAGCAGTACGTC. Protein product: CASSPRETYEQYV. The chain is built from TRBV2 and TRBJ2-7; D perhaps matches TRBD1 (5 bases). Germline assignment: CDR1 SNHLY and CDR2 FYNNEI. The CDR3 has 13 amino acids. Trimming left V 5 bases short and J 2 bases short, with 10 bases between.

The chain has TRBV7-9 and TRBJ2-2; D gene uncertain. The germline V and J ends were trimmed by 3 bases and 0 bases, with 8 bases remaining between them. This CDR3 has 15 amino acids. Per the germline V gene, CDR1 is SEHNR and CDR2 is FQNEAQ (reference sequence). In DNA, the CDR3 is TGTGCCAGCAGCTTTCACAGATCGAACACCGGGGAGCTGTTTTTT. This encodes CASSFHRSNTGELFF. Combining the CDR3 with reference TRBV7-9 and TRBJ2-2 gives the whole variable domain DTGVSQNPRHKITKRGQNVTFRCDPISEHNRLYWYRQTLGQGPEFLTYFQNEAQLEKSRLLSDRFSAERPKGSFSTLEIQRTEQGDSAMYLCASSFHRSNTGELFFGEGSRLTVL.

The chain couples TRBV9 to TRBJ2-1, with a possible D match to TRBD2 (7 bases). Germline CDR1 is SGDLS and CDR2 is YYNGEE. The length of the CDR3 is 15 residues. V was pared by 1 base and J by 4 bases, with 12 bases between. In DNA form, the CDR3 reads TGTGCCAGCAGCGTATATGGGGGGGCGTACAATGAGCAGTTCTTC. Translated: CASSVYGGAYNEQFF. The full variable domain, rest sourced from reference TRBV9 and TRBJ2-1, is DSGVTQTPKHLITATGQRVTLRCSPRSGDLSVYWYQQSLDQGLQFLIQYYNGEERAKGNILERFSAQQFPDLHSELNLSSLELGDSALYFCASSVYGGAYNEQFFGPGTRLTVL.

The chain joins TRBV9 to TRBJ2-2; D remains unclear. This CDR3 has 15 amino acids. Germline CDR1 SGDLS, CDR2 YYNGEE. V lost 2 bases to trimming and J lost 2 bases, with 10 bases between them. The CDR3 DNA reads TGTGCCAGCAGCGTCGCTGCGAAAAACACCGGGGAGCTGTTTTTT. It translates to CASSVAAKNTGELFF.

V and J are TRBV9 and TRBJ1-6; D is perhaps TRBD1 (5 bases). CDR1 SGDLS and CDR2 YYNGEE come from the germline V gene. The CDR3 length is 15 residues. V was clipped by 2 bases and J by 7 bases, with 13 bases between them. CDR3 DNA sequence: TGTGCCAGCAGCGTCTACGGGGGAAGCAATTCACCCCTCCACTTT. It specifies CASSVYGGSNSPLHF.